A single sample is the source of the 30 T cell receptor beta chains below, sequenced in a study of T cell responses to AZD1222 COVID-19 vaccine. The method was immunoSEQ multiplex PCR; TCRdb's version includes in-frame clones alone and lacks a portion of them. This table has roughly 250,000 clones, more than 80% appearing once. The material was peripheral blood, obtained on day 0 of AZD1222 vaccination. These receptors were obtained from an adult in good health.

This chain uses TRBV20-1 with TRBJ1-1; D ambiguous. The CDR3 contains 11 residues. The germline CDR1 and CDR2 sequences are DFQATT and SNEGSKA (reference sequence). V lost 3 bases to trimming and J lost 5 bases, with 7 bases between them. CDR3 sequence: CSASNPTEAFF. CDR3 nucleotide sequence: TGCAGTGCTAGTAACCCGACTGAAGCTTTCTTT.

The chain joins TRBV12-3 or TRBV12-4 to TRBJ1-5; tentatively, D is TRBD1 (5 bases). The germline V and J ends were trimmed by 6 bases and 9 bases, with 9 bases remaining between them. This CDR3 has 11 residues. CDR3 in DNA: TGTGCCAGCAGCATCGGGGGGCCCCAGCATTTT. It yields the protein CASSIGGPQHF.

The rearrangement joins TRBV5-1 to TRBJ2-3; a weak D match, TRBD2 (5 bases). CDR3 length: 15 amino acids. CDR1 and CDR2 from the germline V gene are SGHRS and YFSETQ. Trimming removed 3 bases from V and 0 bases from J, with 11 bases in between. The CDR3 bases are TGCGCCAGCAGCTCCTCCGAGCGGAGCACAGATACGCAGTATTTT. Translated: CASSSSERSTDTQYF. The complete variable domain, with remaining parts taken from reference TRBV5-1 and TRBJ2-3, reads KAGVTQTPRYLIKTRGQQVTLSCSPISGHRSVSWYQQTPGQGLQFLFEYFSETQRNKGNFPGRFSGRQFSNSRSEMNVSTLELGDSALYLCASSSSERSTDTQYFGPGTRLTVL.

The chain joins TRBV4-1 to TRBJ2-1; D unclear. The CDR3 is 12 amino acids. Germline V gene sequence: CDR1 MGHRA, CDR2 YSYEKL. V gave up 0 bases and J gave up 8 bases, with 5 bases separating them. The CDR3 bases are TGCGCCAGCAGCCAAGAGGACGATGAGCAGTTCTTC. Protein product: CASSQEDDEQFF.

The chain employs TRBV12-3 or TRBV12-4 and TRBJ1-5; TRBD1 matches at 7 bases. The CDR3 spans 13 residues. After removal of 5 bases from V and 7 bases from J, the junction contained 5 bases not matched to a gene. The DNA of the CDR3 is TGTGCCAGCAGTCTGGACAGGAGCCAGCCCCAGCATTTT. Translation: CASSLDRSQPQHF.

V and J are TRBV7-2 and TRBJ1-1; D might be TRBD1 (5 bases). Germline V gene sequence: CDR1 SGHTA, CDR2 FQGNSA. This CDR3 has 13 residues. V lost 2 bases and J 8 bases, leaving 12 bases between the germline ends. In DNA form, the CDR3 reads TGTGCCAGCAGCTTACTTCCCCAGGGAGAAGCTTTCTTT. Its translation is CASSLLPQGEAFF.

The V call is TRBV5-4, the J call TRBJ2-5; TRBD2 matches at 13 bases. Unmatched junction bases numbered 3, after V lost 4 bases and J lost 3 bases. The CDR3 is 15 amino acids. Germline loops: CDR1 SGHNT, CDR2 YYREEE (reference sequence). Written as DNA, the CDR3 is TGTGCCAGCAGCAAGGGACTAGCGGGGAAAGAGACCCAGTACTTC. Amino acids: CASSKGLAGKETQYF. The variable domain in full, with the rest retrieved from reference TRBV5-4 and TRBJ2-5, is ETGVTQSPTHLIKTRGQQVTLRCSSQSGHNTVSWYQQALGQGPQFIFQYYREEENGRGNFPPRFSGLQFPNYSSELNVNALELDDSALYLCASSKGLAGKETQYFGPGTRLLVL.

This sequence joins TRBV4-2 and TRBJ1-4; the D is unclear. V was cut by 3 bases and J by 7 bases, with 15 bases left in between. The germline V gene has CDR1 LGHNA and CDR2 YNFKEQ. The CDR3 consists of 15 residues. This CDR3 reads CASSQEHLMVEKLFF. The CDR3 nucleotides read TGTGCCAGCAGCCAGGAACACCTCATGGTTGAAAAACTGTTTTTT.

This chain joins TRBV29-1 and TRBJ2-3, with 7 bases that match TRBD1. The CDR3 is 14 residues long. CDR1 SQVTM and CDR2 ANQGSEA come from the germline V gene. The ends lost 7 bases at V and 2 bases at J; junction bases unmatched: 9. CDR3: CSARGDRNTDTQYF. Written as DNA, the CDR3 is TGCAGCGCCCGAGGGGACAGAAACACAGATACGCAGTATTTT.

The genes are TRBV19 and TRBJ1-6; TRBD1 is a possible D gene (5 bases). There are 14 residues in the CDR3. V was trimmed by 3 bases and J by 7 bases, leaving 10 bases between them. Germline V gene data show CDR1 as LNHDA and CDR2 as SQIVND (reference sequence). The CDR3 sequence is CASSIRGENSPLHF. CDR3 nucleotides: TGTGCCAGTAGTATTAGGGGAGAAAATTCACCCCTCCACTTT.

V gene TRBV28 combines with J gene TRBJ1-2; D remains unclear. Trimming took off 8 bases at V and 0 bases at J, with 7 bases between the two ends. The CDR3 covers 12 residues. Germline lookup yields CDR1 MDHEN and CDR2 SYDVKM. The CDR3 loop reads CASAVTNYGYTF. DNA for the CDR3: TGTGCCAGCGCGGTTACTAACTATGGCTACACCTTC.

The chain is built from TRBV7-3 and TRBJ2-2, with TRBD2 matching over 9 bases. This CDR3 spans 16 amino acids. From germline, CDR1 is SGHTA and CDR2 FQGTGA. Trimming took 2 bases from V and 5 from J; bases not matched to a gene: 6. The CDR3 protein is CASSLAGGPGTGELFF. The CDR3 coding sequence is TGTGCCAGCAGCTTAGCGGGAGGGCCGGGAACCGGGGAGCTGTTTTTT.

This clone appeared a single time. V and J are TRBV7-9 and TRBJ2-5; TRBD2 matches 12 bases. The V gene's germline CDR1 is SEHNR and CDR2 FQNEAQ (reference sequence). The CDR3 consists of 18 residues. The J segment lost 2 bases and the V segment lost 1 base, leaving 8 bases of the junction unmatched. The CDR3 sequence is CASSLGATSGSFQETQYF. The CDR3 bases are TGTGCCAGCAGCTTAGGAGCGACTAGCGGGAGTTTTCAAGAGACCCAGTACTTC.

The chain joins TRBV6-5 to TRBJ2-7; D is undetermined. V lost 6 bases, J lost 1 base, and 16 bases lay in between. The germline V gene encodes CDR1 MNHEY and CDR2 SVGAGI. The CDR3 extends over 15 amino acids. DNA for the CDR3: TGTGCCAGCAGGGGTGTCCTCTCACAATCCTACGAGCAGTACTTC. Translation: CASRGVLSQSYEQYF.

J is TRBJ1-6 and V is TRBV2; perhaps TRBD1 as D (6 bases). CDR3 length equals 17 residues. CDR1 and CDR2 (germline): SNHLY, FYNNEI. The V end was cut by 3 bases, the J end by 1 base, with 13 bases between. The CDR3 DNA is TGTGCCAGCAGTGAGGGGGCAGTTAGGTCCTATAATTCACCCCTCCACTTT. It is translated as CASSEGAVRSYNSPLHF.

The V gene is TRBV2, the J gene TRBJ2-1; 11 nucleotides align to TRBD1. V was pared by 4 bases and J by 2 bases, with 7 bases of the junction left unmatched. The CDR3 loop spans 17 amino acids. CDR1 is SNHLY and CDR2 is FYNNEI in the germline V gene. This chain's CDR3 is CASSGGTGGRAYNEQFF. The CDR3 nucleotides read TGTGCCAGCAGTGGTGGGACAGGGGGTCGGGCCTACAATGAGCAGTTCTTC. The full variable domain, with the rest looked up from reference TRBV2 and TRBJ2-1, is EPEVTQTPSHQVTQMGQEVILRCVPISNHLYFYWYRQILGQKVEFLVSFYNNEISEKSEIFDDQFSVERPDGSNFTLKIRSTKLEDSAMYFCASSGGTGGRAYNEQFFGPGTRLTVL.

V gene TRBV19 combines with J gene TRBJ1-2; no clear D gene. Germline V gene sequence: CDR1 LNHDA, CDR2 SQIVND (reference sequence). The length of the CDR3 is 12 residues. V dropped 3 bases and J dropped 8 bases, with 10 bases sitting between them. Here the CDR3 reads CASSIGGSGYTF. The CDR3 nucleotides read TGTGCCAGTAGTATCGGAGGGAGCGGCTACACCTTC.

This rearrangement joins TRBV5-6 to TRBJ1-1; no reliable D call. The CDR3 is 12 residues long. Germline loops: CDR1 SGHDT, CDR2 YYEEEE. V lost 0 bases to trimming and J lost 11 bases, with 11 bases between them. CDR3 region: CASSLVEEVAFF. CDR3 coding DNA: TGTGCCAGCAGCTTGGTGGAGGAGGTCGCTTTCTTT.

This clone was detected once. This chain uses TRBV7-3 with TRBJ2-2; possibly TRBD2 for D (5 bases). V was pared by 3 bases and J by 5 bases, with 13 bases between. Germline lookup yields CDR1 SGHTA and CDR2 FQGTGA. This CDR3 contains 15 residues. The CDR3 here is CASSLDWSGTGELFF. The DNA for the CDR3 is TGTGCCAGCAGCTTGGACTGGTCTGGGACCGGGGAGCTGTTTTTT. The full variable domain, its missing parts supplied by reference TRBV7-3 and TRBJ2-2, is GAGVSQTPSNKVTEKGKYVELRCDPISGHTALYWYRQSLGQGPEFLIYFQGTGAADDSGLPNDRFFAVRPEGSVSTLKIQRTERGDSAVYLCASSLDWSGTGELFFGEGSRLTVL.

The V and J genes are TRBV27 and TRBJ2-3; D may be TRBD1 (6 bases). CDR3 length: 13 amino acids. The V end was cut by 5 bases, the J end by 14 bases, with 20 bases between. From germline, CDR1 is MNHEY and CDR2 SMNVEV (reference sequence). DNA for the CDR3: TGTGCCAGCAGTCCACTACAGGGCCCACTAGGGTATTTT. This encodes CASSPLQGPLGYF.

In this sample, this clone turned up once. This sample includes further DNA sequences coding for the same CDR3. The V gene is TRBV2, the J gene TRBJ2-3; D uncertain. Germline V lookup: CDR1 SNHLY, CDR2 FYNNEI. Trimming shortened V by 4 bases and J by 2 bases, and 4 bases separated the two germline ends. The CDR3 length is 12 residues. This CDR3 is CASSGLTDTQYF. The CDR3 DNA is TGTGCCAGCAGTGGGCTCACAGATACGCAGTATTTT.

This chain uses TRBV5-1 with TRBJ1-4, with TRBD1 matching over 10 bases. Germline V CDR1 and CDR2: SGHRS, YFSETQ. V trimming: 2 bases; J trimming: 5 bases; junction bases outside the gene matches: 3. The CDR3 runs to 15 residues. The CDR3 nucleotides read TGCGCCAGCAGCTTCGGACAGGGGGGGAATGAAAAACTGTTTTTT. This sequence encodes CASSFGQGGNEKLFF.

This chain links TRBV7-9 with TRBJ1-6; D may be TRBD1 (5 bases). The V end was cut by 0 bases, the J end by 7 bases, with 10 bases between. This CDR3 contains 15 residues. Germline lookup yields CDR1 SEHNR and CDR2 FQNEAQ (reference sequence). The DNA of the CDR3 is TGTGCCAGCAGCTTAGCGGGGGGTCCGAATTCACCCCTCCACTTT. It yields the protein CASSLAGGPNSPLHF.

J is TRBJ1-2 and V is TRBV25-1, with no clear D. V was cut by 1 base and J by 4 bases, with 10 bases left in between. This CDR3 is 14 amino acids long. The germline V gene encodes CDR1 MGHDK and CDR2 SYGVNS. CDR3 coding DNA: TGTGCCAGCAGTGAATTAGGGAAATCCTATGGCTACACCTTC. Residues: CASSELGKSYGYTF.

The CDR3 spells CSVLGLAGGGTQYF. CDR3 bases: TGCAGCGTACTGGGACTAGCGGGAGGAGGTACGCAGTATTTT. V is TRBV29-1 and J is TRBJ2-3; TRBD2 matches 15 bases. V shed 6 bases, J shed 8 bases, and the junction held 6 bases outside the gene matches. Germline V CDR1 and CDR2: SQVTM, ANQGSEA. The CDR3 runs to 14 residues.

The genes are TRBV6-5 and TRBJ1-4, with TRBD1 matching 7 bases. CDR1 is MNHEY, CDR2 SVGAGI, per germline. The V segment lost 6 bases and the J segment 5 bases; nucleotides outside the gene matches: 6. This CDR3 is 14 amino acids long. The CDR3 region has the DNA TGTGCCAGCAGCCTCCGGACAGGCAATGAAAAACTGTTTTTT. Translating it yields CASSLRTGNEKLFF.

V and J are TRBV28 and TRBJ2-3; D gene unclear. With 5 bases removed from V and 9 bases from J, the gap between germline ends came to 15 bases. This CDR3 is 13 amino acids long. Germline V gene lookup returns CDR1 MDHEN and CDR2 SYDVKM. This CDR3 reads CASSKGASRTQYF. The CDR3 nucleotides read TGTGCCAGCAGTAAGGGCGCCAGTCGGACGCAGTATTTT.

The V call is TRBV5-1, the J call TRBJ1-1; D gene unclear. CDR1 is SGHRS and CDR2 is YFSETQ in the germline V gene. Trimming removed 5 bases at V and 3 bases at J, with 11 bases between. The CDR3 is 13 amino acids. CDR3 in DNA: TGCGCCAGCAGGGTTCCGGGCCACACTGAAGCTTTCTTT. Its protein is CASRVPGHTEAFF.

V is TRBV27 and J is TRBJ1-1; 8 positions agree with TRBD1. CDR3 length: 16 amino acids. Germline V lookup: CDR1 MNHEY, CDR2 SMNVEV (reference sequence). The V and J ends lost 5 bases and 0 bases, in that order; junction bases with no gene match: 8. CDR3: CASSLGAGGLNTEAFF. The CDR3 DNA is TGTGCCAGCAGTCTCGGAGCAGGGGGCTTGAACACTGAAGCTTTCTTT.

For this clone: The sample contains more than one DNA sequence encoding this CDR3. The V gene is TRBV2, the J gene TRBJ1-1, with D tentatively TRBD1 (5 bases). The CDR3 totals 13 residues. V was pared by 6 bases and J by 0 bases, with 8 bases between. Germline CDR1 SNHLY, CDR2 FYNNEI. CDR3 nucleotides: TGTGCCAGCAGCGAGACAGTGAACACTGAAGCTTTCTTT. Its translation: CASSETVNTEAFF.